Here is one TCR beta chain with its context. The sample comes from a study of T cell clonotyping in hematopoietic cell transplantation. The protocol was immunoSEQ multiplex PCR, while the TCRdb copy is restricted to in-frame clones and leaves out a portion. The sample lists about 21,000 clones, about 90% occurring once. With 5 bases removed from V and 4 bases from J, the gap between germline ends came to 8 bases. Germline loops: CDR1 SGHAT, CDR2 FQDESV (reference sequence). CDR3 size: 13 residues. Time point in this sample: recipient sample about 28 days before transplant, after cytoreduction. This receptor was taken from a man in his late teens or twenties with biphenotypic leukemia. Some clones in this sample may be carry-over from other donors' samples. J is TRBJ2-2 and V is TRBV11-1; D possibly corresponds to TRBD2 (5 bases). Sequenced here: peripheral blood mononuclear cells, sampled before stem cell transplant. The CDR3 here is CASSRTLTGELFF. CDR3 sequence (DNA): TGTGCCAGCAGCCGGACTCTCACCGGGGAGCTGTTTTTT.